The T cell receptor beta chain under discussion was sequenced for a study of blood T cell repertoires in COVID-19. Sequencing used immunoSEQ multiplex PCR; TCRdb keeps in-frame clones, though not all of them. Of about 250,000 clones listed, about four fifths are singletons. The ends were cut back, 2 bases at V and 4 bases at J, with 5 bases in the middle. This CDR3 has 13 residues. Looked up from germline, CDR1 is SGHNT and CDR2 is YENEEA. The chain combines TRBV11-3 with TRBJ2-2; unclear D gene. The sequenced material came from peripheral blood. The clonotype originates from a man aged 80 or over with acute or convalescent COVID-19. CDR3 nucleotides: TGTGCCAGCAGCTTATTAGTCACCGGGGAGCTGTTTTTT. This codes for CASSLLVTGELFF.